What follows are 15 T cell receptor beta chains derived from one specimen sequenced in a study of T cells after yellow fever vaccination. TCRdb re-called the 5' RACE reads through MiXCR, storing one row per CDR3 protein. The sample carries about 96,000 distinct CDR3 sequences, over 8% recorded once. This material consisted of CD8+ T cells not binding an NS4B(214-222) dextramer, sorted from PBMCs, taken roughly 14 days after the first yellow fever vaccination. All receptors come from a man in his late teens or twenties who received the YFV17D yellow fever vaccine.

The chain carries TRBV7-6 and TRBJ2-7; 8 bases agree with TRBD1. The germline CDR1 and CDR2 sequences are SGHVS and FNYEAQ. V shed 1 base, J shed 9 bases, and the junction held 5 bases outside the gene matches. The length of the CDR3 is 13 residues. CDR3 nucleotide sequence: TGTGCCAGCAGCTTAGGGACAGGGATCGCGCAGTACTTC. Its protein product is CASSLGTGIAQYF.

The table lists this clonotype with a few counts. The rearrangement joins TRBV4-3 to TRBJ2-3, with D maybe TRBD2 (7 bases). CDR3 length equals 14 residues. Germline V gene data show CDR1 as LGHNA and CDR2 as YSLEER. V was cut by 4 bases and J by 4 bases, with 12 bases left in between. The CDR3 sequence: CASSPRGQADTQYF. CDR3 coding DNA: TGCGCCAGCAGCCCGCGGGGGCAAGCAGATACGCAGTATTTT.

The gene calls are TRBV20-1 and TRBJ2-1; D is perhaps TRBD1 (6 bases). Germline V CDR1 and CDR2: DFQATT, SNEGSKA (reference sequence). This CDR3 contains 13 residues. CDR3 protein: CSHSGHRFNEQFF. The CDR3 coding sequence is TGCAGCCATTCGGGACACCGGTTTAATGAGCAGTTCTTC.

This clonotype was counted ten times or more. This rearrangement joins TRBV12-3 or TRBV12-4 to TRBJ1-2; D possibly corresponds to TRBD1 (5 bases). This CDR3 comprises 16 residues. The V end was cut by 7 bases, the J end by 0 bases, with 18 bases between. CDR3 sequence: CASITRILGANYGYTF. CDR3 nucleotide sequence: TGTGCCAGCATCACCCGAATTCTGGGGGCTAACTATGGCTACACCTTC.

This clonotype came up a few times. This chain links TRBV4-2 with TRBJ1-2; D remains ambiguous. CDR1 and CDR2 (germline): LGHNA, YNFKEQ. Trimming stripped 4 bases from V and 4 bases from J, with 16 bases between. This CDR3 is 15 amino acids long. As DNA, the CDR3 is TGTGCCAGCAGCCCACATGACGAGGAAGTCTATGGCTACACCTTC. Translated: CASSPHDEEVYGYTF.

The table lists this clonotype with a few counts. V and J are TRBV7-9 and TRBJ1-5; TRBD1 is a possible D gene (5 bases). The CDR3 has 12 amino acids. V dropped 5 bases and J dropped 11 bases, with 13 bases sitting between them. The germline V gene has CDR1 SEHNR and CDR2 FQNEAQ (reference sequence). CDR3 sequence: CASSTAGESQHF. CDR3 DNA: TGTGCCAGCAGCACCGCGGGGGAGTCCCAGCATTTT.

The V gene is TRBV5-5, the J gene TRBJ2-7; D gene uncertain. Trimming took off 7 bases at V and 2 bases at J, with 19 bases between the two ends. Germline CDR1 and CDR2: SGHKS and YYEKEE (reference sequence). The CDR3 is made up of 15 amino acids. Here the CDR3 reads CASDLEAAGPYEQYF. The DNA for the CDR3 is TGTGCCAGCGATCTTGAGGCAGCCGGCCCCTACGAGCAGTACTTC.

This clonotype was detected many times. V is TRBV27 and J is TRBJ2-5, with TRBD2 as a possible D gene (6 bases). Germline V lookup: CDR1 MNHEY, CDR2 SMNVEV (reference sequence). The CDR3 totals 16 residues. Trimming took 6 bases from V and 5 from J, leaving 22 bases between them. The CDR3 is CASSSTLLAYSETQYF. DNA for the CDR3: TGTGCCAGCAGCTCGACCTTACTAGCTTATTCGGAGACCCAGTACTTC.

DNA for the CDR3: TGCGCCAGCAGCCACCGAACAGATACGCAGTATTTT. This sequence encodes CASSHRTDTQYF. The V and J genes are TRBV4-3 and TRBJ2-3; D gene ambiguous. From germline, CDR1 is LGHNA and CDR2 YSLEER. The CDR3 extends over 12 amino acids. Trimming left V 3 bases short and J 3 bases short, with 4 bases between.

This clonotype was observed a handful of times. The CDR3 DNA reads TGTGCCATCAGTGAGTCGGGACTAGCGGGGACGGCGGCAGATACGCAGTATTTT. Protein: CAISESGLAGTAADTQYF. V is TRBV10-3 and J is TRBJ2-3, with TRBD2 identical over 13 bases. The CDR3 has 18 amino acids. Germline lookup yields CDR1 ENHRY and CDR2 SYGVKD. Trimming took 0 bases from V and 4 from J; bases not matched to a gene: 7.

Many counts were recorded for this clonotype. This rearrangement joins TRBV7-2 to TRBJ1-5; maybe TRBD1 (6 bases). The CDR3 runs 15 residues. The germline V gene has CDR1 SGHTA and CDR2 FQGNSA. The ends were cut back, 6 bases at V and 2 bases at J, with 14 bases in the middle. Here the CDR3 reads CASRPGAAGNQPQHF. The CDR3 DNA follows: TGTGCCAGCAGACCGGGGGCGGCGGGCAATCAGCCCCAGCATTTT.

There are a few counts of this clonotype. The rearrangement uses TRBV4-1 and TRBJ1-6; D is uncertain. Trimming left V 1 base short and J 10 bases short, with 11 bases between. Per germline, CDR1 MGHRA and CDR2 YSYEKL. The CDR3 is 14 residues long. The CDR3 reads CASSQGRAPSPLHF. The CDR3 DNA is TGCGCCAGCAGCCAAGGACGGGCTCCATCACCCCTCCACTTT.

The chain carries TRBV4-1 and TRBJ1-5, with unresolved D. Per germline, CDR1 MGHRA and CDR2 YSYEKL. There are 15 residues in the CDR3. Trimming pared 3 bases from V and 2 bases from J, leaving 11 bases between. CDR3 sequence reads: CASSQGDFGNQPQHF. The CDR3 region has the DNA TGCGCCAGCAGCCAGGGAGATTTCGGCAATCAGCCCCAGCATTTT.

Here the CDR3 DNA reads TGTGCCAGCAGCCTACTCGGACTAGGGCGTACAAATGAGCAGTTCTTC. This sequence encodes CASSLLGLGRTNEQFF. J is TRBJ2-1 and V is TRBV9; 7 bases fit TRBD2. CDR3 length: 16 residues. V lost 4 bases, J lost 7 bases, and 14 bases stayed unmatched. Per germline, CDR1 SGDLS and CDR2 YYNGEE. The whole variable domain, remainder taken from reference TRBV9 and TRBJ2-1, is DSGVTQTPKHLITATGQRVTLRCSPRSGDLSVYWYQQSLDQGLQFLIQYYNGEERAKGNILERFSAQQFPDLHSELNLSSLELGDSALYFCASSLLGLGRTNEQFFGPGTRLTVL.

About this clonotype itself: Possible read error: a much larger clone is one base away. This chain joins TRBV11-2 and TRBJ2-5; D ambiguous. CDR1 is SGHAT and CDR2 is FQNNGV in the germline V gene. The CDR3 is 14 residues long. The CDR3 DNA is TGTGCCAGCATCTTAGATTGGGGTCGGGAGACCCAGTACTTC. Encoded protein: CASILDWGRETQYF.